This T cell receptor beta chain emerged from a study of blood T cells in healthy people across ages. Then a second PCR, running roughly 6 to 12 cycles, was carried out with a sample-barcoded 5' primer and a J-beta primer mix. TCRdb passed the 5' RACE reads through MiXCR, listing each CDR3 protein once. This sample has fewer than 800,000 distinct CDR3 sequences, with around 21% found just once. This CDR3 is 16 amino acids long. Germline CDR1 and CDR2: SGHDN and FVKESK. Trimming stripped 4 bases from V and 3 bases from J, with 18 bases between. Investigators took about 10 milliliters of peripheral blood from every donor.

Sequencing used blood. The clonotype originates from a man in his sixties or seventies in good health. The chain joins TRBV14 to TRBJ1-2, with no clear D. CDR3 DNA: TGTGCCAGCAGCCGGACGCGGCGGGGAAACGACTATGGCTACACCTTC. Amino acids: CASSRTRRGNDYGYTF.